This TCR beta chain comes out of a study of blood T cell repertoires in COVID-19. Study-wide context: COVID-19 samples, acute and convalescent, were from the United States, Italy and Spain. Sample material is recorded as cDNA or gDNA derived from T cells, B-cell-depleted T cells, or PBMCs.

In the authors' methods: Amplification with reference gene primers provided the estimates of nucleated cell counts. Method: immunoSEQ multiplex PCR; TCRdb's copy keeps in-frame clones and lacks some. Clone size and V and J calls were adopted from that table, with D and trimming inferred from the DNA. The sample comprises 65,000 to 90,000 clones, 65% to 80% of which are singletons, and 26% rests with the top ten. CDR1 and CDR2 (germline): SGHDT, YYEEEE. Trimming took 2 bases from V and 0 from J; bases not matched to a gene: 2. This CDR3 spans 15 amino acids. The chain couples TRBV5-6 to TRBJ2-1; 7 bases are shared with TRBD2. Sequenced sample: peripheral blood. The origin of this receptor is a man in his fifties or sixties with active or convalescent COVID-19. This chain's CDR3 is CASSFAGDSYNEQFF. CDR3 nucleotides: TGTGCCAGCAGCTTTGCGGGGGACTCCTACAATGAGCAGTTCTTC.